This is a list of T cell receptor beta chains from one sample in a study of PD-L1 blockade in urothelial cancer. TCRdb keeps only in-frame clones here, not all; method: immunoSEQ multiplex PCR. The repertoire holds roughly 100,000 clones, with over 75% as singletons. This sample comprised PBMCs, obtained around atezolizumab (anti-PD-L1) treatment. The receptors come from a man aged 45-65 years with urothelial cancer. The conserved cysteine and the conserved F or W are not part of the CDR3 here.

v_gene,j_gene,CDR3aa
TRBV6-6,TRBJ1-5,ASSHRQGGGNQPQH
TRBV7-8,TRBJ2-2,ASSPAPAGGSTGELF
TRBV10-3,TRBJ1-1,AINDPRRETEAF
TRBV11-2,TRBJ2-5,ASSWGMAGGEETQY
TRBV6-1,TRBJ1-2,ASSDPRGASYGYT
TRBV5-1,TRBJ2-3,ASKPPTGQGFTDTQY
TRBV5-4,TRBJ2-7,ASSGSSYEQY
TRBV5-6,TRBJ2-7,ASSPGGYEQY
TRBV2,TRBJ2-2,ASSVSPVTGELF
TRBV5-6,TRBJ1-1,ASRSTFRGTGNTEAF
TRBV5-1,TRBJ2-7,ASSGTSGKYEQY
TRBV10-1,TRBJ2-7,ASRAQAHEQY
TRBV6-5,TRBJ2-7,ASSSGGTGGEQY
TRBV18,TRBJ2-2,ASSPLRQGNTGELF
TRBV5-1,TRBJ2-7,ASSLGQRSYEQY
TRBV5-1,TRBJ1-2,ASSLGQGYSNYGYT
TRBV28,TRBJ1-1,ASSLRVGNTEAF
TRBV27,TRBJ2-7,ASSFLLRGPREQY
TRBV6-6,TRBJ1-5,ASSEGDIGNQPQH